Each of the 23 T cell receptor beta chains below was sequenced from the same sample in a study of blood T cell repertoires in COVID-19 (dated by TCRdb to 2020 to 2022). The protocol used for the library was the immunoSEQ multiplex PCR assay. TCRdb took over this immuneACCESS table, retaining in-frame rearrangements with V and J assigned. Such tables are incomplete; in checked studies, under half of the missing clones stem from an unresolved V gene, and the remainder is unexplained. The table for this sample lists around 110,000 clones; 82% of them were counted only once. Approximately 4.5% of the sample is in the top ten clones. The material sequenced was peripheral blood. These TCRs come from a woman between 65 and 79 years old with acute or convalescent COVID-19.

The chain links TRBV6-5 to TRBJ1-4; TRBD1 aligns across 7 bases. V was clipped by 8 bases and J by 2 bases; unmatched bases: 5. CDR3 size: 14 residues. CDR1 and CDR2 (germline): MNHEY, SVGAGI. CDR3 residues: CASAPTGTNEKLFF. Written as DNA, the CDR3 is TGTGCCAGCGCACCGACAGGGACTAATGAAAAACTGTTTTTT.

This clone is categorized as medium-sized (0.01 to 0.1%). The rearrangement joins TRBV19 to TRBJ1-2, with a weak D call TRBD1 (5 bases). CDR1 is LNHDA and CDR2 is SQIVND in the germline V gene (reference sequence). Trimming pared 6 bases from V and 2 bases from J, leaving 13 bases between. This CDR3 is 14 amino acids long. As DNA, the CDR3 is TGTGCCAGTAGGACTAGAGGGGAGAACTATGGCTACACCTTC. This sequence encodes CASRTRGENYGYTF.

This clone was seen once. The chain has TRBV5-4 and TRBJ2-3, with 11 bases aligning to TRBD2. The V segment lost 4 bases and the J segment 1 base; nucleotides outside the gene matches: 8. Germline V gene lookup returns CDR1 SGHNT and CDR2 YYREEE (reference sequence). The CDR3 contains 17 residues. The CDR3 bases are TGTGCCAGCAGCCCAGGTAGCGGGGGGGCCGGCACAGATACGCAGTATTTT. Residues: CASSPGSGGAGTDTQYF.

The rearrangement joins TRBV18 to TRBJ2-1, with TRBD2 identical over 14 bases. The CDR3 totals 18 residues. Per the germline V gene, CDR1 is KGHSH and CDR2 is LQKENI. The V segment lost 6 bases and the J segment 1 base; nucleotides outside the gene matches: 8. The CDR3 protein is CASSRGTSGGPSYNEQFF. The CDR3 nucleotides are TGTGCCAGCTCCCGAGGGACTAGCGGGGGCCCTTCCTACAATGAGCAGTTCTTC.

The J gene is TRBJ1-6, the V gene TRBV3-1 (or the pseudogene TRBV3-2); 9 positions agree with TRBD1. In germline, CDR1 is LGHDT, CDR2 YNNKEL (reference sequence). The CDR3 has 17 residues. The trim removed 1 base at V and 7 bases at J, leaving 8 bases unmatched. CDR3 amino acids: CASSQAPRQGGNSPLHF. The CDR3 DNA follows: TGTGCCAGCAGCCAAGCCCCTAGACAGGGGGGCAATTCACCCCTCCACTTT.

A single count supports this clone. The rearrangement links TRBV10-3 to TRBJ1-1; 10 bases line up with TRBD1. CDR1 is ENHRY and CDR2 is SYGVKD in the germline V gene. The J segment lost 1 base and the V segment lost 8 bases, leaving 7 bases of the junction unmatched. This CDR3 comprises 15 residues. The CDR3 reads CAIGDRGLKNTEAFF. The CDR3 DNA reads TGTGCCATCGGGGACAGGGGTTTGAAGAACACTGAAGCTTTCTTT.

The J gene is TRBJ1-1, the V gene TRBV7-8; D may be TRBD1 (6 bases). Germline CDR1 reads SGHVS; CDR2 reads FQNEAQ. V shed 3 bases and J shed 4 bases, with 12 bases lying between them. This CDR3 contains 14 residues. CDR3 DNA sequence: TGTGCCAGCAGCTTTGGACAGAGGGGCACTGAAGCTTTCTTT. It specifies CASSFGQRGTEAFF.

The rearrangement joins TRBV5-5 to TRBJ2-5; TRBD2 might be the D (6 bases). Germline CDR1 is SGHKS and CDR2 is YYEKEE (reference sequence). The V and J ends lost 2 bases and 2 bases respectively, with 13 bases between them. The CDR3 has 15 residues. The CDR3 region has the DNA TGTGCCAGCAGCTTTGCTGCGGGGCTGCAAGAGACCCAGTACTTC. It translates to CASSFAAGLQETQYF.

The V gene is TRBV30, the J gene TRBJ1-3, with D unresolved. Trimming took 2 bases from V and 0 from J, leaving 5 bases between them. This CDR3 has 13 amino acids. Germline-derived CDR1 and CDR2 are GTSNPN and SVGIG (reference sequence). Here the CDR3 reads CAWSPFSGNTIYF. The CDR3 DNA reads TGTGCCTGGAGTCCGTTCTCTGGAAACACCATATATTTT.

This clone is a singleton in its sample. The V and J genes are TRBV4-2 and TRBJ1-2, with TRBD1 matching over 7 bases. In germline, CDR1 is LGHNA, CDR2 YNFKEQ. This CDR3 has 16 amino acids. Unmatched junction bases numbered 14, after V lost 4 bases and J lost 6 bases. The CDR3 region is CASSRTPGPGGDGYTF. The CDR3 region has the DNA TGTGCCAGCAGCCGAACCCCGGGCCCAGGGGGAGATGGCTACACCTTC.

This chain joins TRBV7-8 and TRBJ1-5; TRBD1 is a possible D gene (5 bases). CDR1 is SGHVS, CDR2 FQNEAQ, per germline. There are 14 residues in the CDR3. V dropped 3 bases and J dropped 1 base, with 7 bases sitting between them. The CDR3 sequence: CASSFRGSNQPQHF. The CDR3 DNA reads TGTGCCAGCAGCTTTCGGGGGAGCAATCAGCCCCAGCATTTT.

The chain employs TRBV7-2 and TRBJ1-3; TRBD1 matches 7 bases. The CDR3 is made up of 14 amino acids. In germline, CDR1 is SGHTA, CDR2 FQGNSA. Losses at the gene ends were 5 bases for V and 5 bases for J; bases not matched to a gene: 6. The CDR3 DNA reads TGTGCCAGCAGCCAAGACAGGGCTCGAAACACCATATATTTT. It codes for CASSQDRARNTIYF.

This chain joins TRBV13 and TRBJ2-2; D perhaps matches TRBD1 (5 bases). V lost 0 bases and J lost 5, with 16 bases in between. Looked up from germline, CDR1 is PRHDT and CDR2 is FYEKMQ (reference sequence). This CDR3 spans 17 amino acids. This CDR3 reads CASSLGPFGARTGELFF. The CDR3 DNA reads as TGTGCCAGCAGCTTAGGCCCTTTTGGGGCAAGGACCGGGGAGCTGTTTTTT. Combining the CDR3 with reference TRBV13 and TRBJ2-2 gives the whole variable domain AAGVIQSPRHLIKEKRETATLKCYPIPRHDTVYWYQQGPGQDPQFLISFYEKMQSDKGSIPDRFSAQQFSDYHSELNMSSLELGDSALYFCASSLGPFGARTGELFFGEGSRLTVL.

The chain links TRBV12-3 or TRBV12-4 to TRBJ1-2, with 10 bases that match TRBD1. V was pared by 5 bases and J by 7 bases, with 4 bases of the junction left unmatched. This CDR3 region has 13 residues. CDR3 in amino acids: CASSEWTGGGYTF. CDR3 in DNA: TGTGCCAGCAGTGAATGGACAGGGGGTGGCTACACCTTC.

As to this clone: The junction differs from germline at one of its ends, possibly a read error. This chain connects TRBV11-3 to TRBJ1-1; 7 bases match TRBD1. Per the germline V gene, CDR1 is SGHNT and CDR2 is YENEEA. CDR3 size: 15 residues. DNA for the CDR3: TGTGCCAGCAGCTCGCAGGGACAGATGAACGCTGAAGCTTTCTTT. It specifies CASSSQGQMNAEAFF.

The V gene is TRBV18, the J gene TRBJ2-3, with TRBD1 matching over 8 bases. The germline CDR1 and CDR2 sequences are KGHSH and LQKENI. This CDR3 has 20 residues. V lost 4 bases to trimming and J lost 1 base; unmatched junction nucleotides: 19. CDR3 sequence reads: CASSLGQGIGRPGRTDTQYF. Written as DNA, the CDR3 is TGTGCCAGCTCACTAGGACAGGGAATAGGACGCCCAGGGCGCACAGATACGCAGTATTTT.

The rearrangement joins TRBV18 to TRBJ2-6; D is ambiguous. The CDR3 consists of 15 residues. Germline CDR1 KGHSH, CDR2 LQKENI. Trimming took off 0 bases at V and 0 bases at J, with 3 bases between the two ends. CDR3 sequence: CASSPPASGANVLTF. CDR3 DNA: TGTGCCAGCTCACCACCGGCCTCTGGGGCCAACGTCCTGACTTTC.

The chain combines TRBV7-2 with TRBJ2-3; D is uncertain. The germline V and J ends were trimmed by 4 bases and 6 bases, with 5 bases remaining between them. This CDR3 is 11 amino acids long. Germline V gene lookup returns CDR1 SGHTA and CDR2 FQGNSA. This CDR3 reads CASSSYDTQYF. DNA of the CDR3: TGTGCCAGCAGCTCCTATGATACGCAGTATTTT. The complete variable domain, with remaining parts taken from reference TRBV7-2 and TRBJ2-3, reads GAGVSQSPSNKVTEKGKDVELRCDPISGHTALYWYRQSLGQGLEFLIYFQGNSAPDKSGLPSDRFSAERTGGSVSTLTIQRTQQEDSAVYLCASSSYDTQYFGPGTRLTVL.

This chain uses TRBV6-4 with TRBJ1-1; D ambiguous. The CDR3 spans 13 residues. The germline V gene encodes CDR1 MRHNA and CDR2 SNTAGT. Trimming removed 6 bases at V and 5 bases at J, with 13 bases between. This CDR3 reads CASSAGRDTEAFF. The DNA of the CDR3 is TGTGCCAGCAGCGCCGGGAGGGATACTGAAGCTTTCTTT.

The chain uses TRBV6-2 or TRBV6-3 and TRBJ1-4; no clear D gene. The CDR3 is 13 amino acids. The V gene's germline CDR1 is MNHEY and CDR2 SVGEGT. V was cut by 5 bases and J by 7 bases, with 11 bases left in between. The CDR3 DNA reads as TGTGCCAGCAGTCGTAATGGCGGTGAAAAACTGTTTTTT. It encodes CASSRNGGEKLFF.

This chain connects TRBV7-2 to TRBJ2-4; D gene uncertain. The CDR3 spans 14 residues. CDR1 is SGHTA and CDR2 is FQGNSA in the germline V gene. Trimming stripped 1 base from V and 3 bases from J, with 7 bases between. CDR3 DNA sequence: TGTGCCAGCAGCTTAGGTTTCGGCAAAAACATTCAGTACTTC. Residues: CASSLGFGKNIQYF. Together with reference TRBV7-2 and TRBJ2-4, the CDR3 gives the full variable domain: GAGVSQSPSNKVTEKGKDVELRCDPISGHTALYWYRQSLGQGLEFLIYFQGNSAPDKSGLPSDRFSAERTGGSVSTLTIQRTQQEDSAVYLCASSLGFGKNIQYFGAGTRLSVL.

The chain recombines TRBV18 with TRBJ1-1; the match to TRBD1 covers 7 bases. V trimming: 2 bases; J trimming: 6 bases; junction bases outside the gene matches: 15. This CDR3 comprises 17 residues. The germline V gene has CDR1 KGHSH and CDR2 LQKENI. CDR3 nucleotides: TGTGCCAGCTCACCAAATTTATCCGGACAGGAGGGGTCTGAAGCTTTCTTT. Translating gives CASSPNLSGQEGSEAFF.

V gene TRBV27 combines with J gene TRBJ1-6; 9 positions agree with TRBD1. The V and J ends lost 5 bases and 14 bases, in that order; junction bases with no gene match: 13. CDR3 size: 15 residues. The germline V gene has CDR1 MNHEY and CDR2 SMNVEV (reference sequence). This chain's CDR3 is CASSPRAGTGSTLHF. CDR3 nucleotides: TGTGCCAGCAGTCCCCGGGCCGGGACAGGGTCAACCCTCCACTTT.